This T cell receptor (beta chain) was sequenced during a study of blood T cell repertoires in COVID-19. For the study at large: COVID-19 samples from acute and convalescent phases originated in the United States, Italy and Spain. Sample material is recorded as cDNA or gDNA derived from T cells, B-cell-depleted T cells, or PBMCs.

In the study's own analysis: Reference gene primer amplification yielded estimated nucleated cell counts. Some clones are missing from TCRdb's copy, which holds only in-frame ones; the method was immunoSEQ multiplex PCR. The DNA gave D and trimming, while V, J and clone size come from that table. Seen here are 110,000 or so clones, roughly 80% observed once, and the top ten hold roughly 1.5%. V dropped 9 bases and J dropped 2 bases, with 8 bases sitting between them. The CDR3 is made up of 12 amino acids. CDR1 and CDR2 (germline): MNHEY, SVGAGI. This receptor was identified in a man in his fifties with acute or convalescent COVID-19. Sequenced: peripheral blood. The chain joins TRBV6-5 to TRBJ1-3; TRBD1 is a possible D gene (5 bases). CDR3 sequence reads: CASQGTGNTIYF. The CDR3 bases are TGTGCCAGTCAGGGTACTGGAAACACCATATATTTT.